The T cell receptor beta chain described here comes from a study of blood T cell repertoires in COVID-19. Study at large: Both acute and convalescent COVID-19 samples were obtained from the United States, Italy and Spain.

Participants, roughly 18 to 89 years old, spanned under 25 US areas. Allocation to cohorts depended on clinical history reported by the participants. Study processing details: Counts of nucleated cells, estimated from reference gene primer amplification, were obtained. Assay: immunoSEQ multiplex PCR; the TCRdb copy retains only in-frame clones and omits some. V, J and clone size derive from that table, while D and trimming were established from the DNA sequence. The data show 250,000 or so clones, more than 80% seen once. CDR1 is SQVTM and CDR2 is ANQGSEA in the germline V gene. CDR3 length: 14 residues. The V and J ends lost 4 bases and 3 bases respectively, with 15 bases between them.

This TCR was sampled from a woman under 40 with acute COVID-19. This chain connects TRBV29-1 to TRBJ2-5; TRBD2 might be the D (6 bases). The sequencing input was PBMCs or T cells enriched from blood (not recorded which). The CDR3 region is CSVAIVGGEETQYF. CDR3 nucleotide sequence: TGCAGCGTTGCGATCGTGGGGGGAGAAGAGACCCAGTACTTC.